These T cell receptor beta chains were read from a single sample in a study of T cells in localized non-small cell lung cancer. Profiling relied on immunoSEQ multiplex PCR, and the TCRdb table lists in-frame clones only, not all of them. This table has around 83,000 clones, approximately 88% appearing once. The sequences come from peripheral blood, collected before any cancer treatment. These receptors were obtained from a man aged 35-69 years with stage I squamous cell lung carcinoma. CDR3s include the opening cysteine and the closing phenylalanine or tryptophan. The D gene is left open where the match is weak. Size tells how often a clone was seen (once, few, many) or the class of an expanded clone, and some rows leave it out.

clone_size j_call v_call d_call cdr3_aa cdr3_nt
NA TRBJ1-2 TRBV19 NA CASSIGSTAYGYTF TGTGCCAGTAGTATAGGGTCGACAGCCTATGGCTACACCTTC
NA TRBJ1-6 TRBV6-6 NA CASSPSGSTPLHF TGTGCCAGCAGCCCATCGGGGTCGACACCCCTCCACTTT
once TRBJ1-1 TRBV11-2 NA CASSLPSGSSTEAFF TGTGCCAGCAGCTTACCGTCGGGCAGCTCCACTGAAGCTTTCTTT
NA TRBJ2-1 TRBV7-2 TRBD1 CASSSGLGQGSREQFF TGTGCCAGCAGCTCGGGGCTGGGACAGGGAAGTAGGGAGCAGTTCTTC
NA TRBJ2-5 TRBV6-1 TRBD1 CASSQGARGETQYF TGTGCCAGCAGCCAGGGGGCGCGGGGAGAGACCCAGTACTTC
NA TRBJ2-2 TRBV4-2 TRBD2 CASSQETLAGGRNTGELFF TGTGCCAGCAGCCAGGAAACACTAGCGGGGGGCCGGAACACCGGGGAGCTGTTTTTT
NA TRBJ2-3 TRBV12-5 NA CASGSRDTQYF TGTGCTAGTGGTTCCCGGGATACGCAGTATTTT
NA TRBJ2-3 TRBV18 NA CASSPRSGAWDTQYF TGTGCCAGCTCACCCCGATCGGGGGCTTGGGATACGCAGTATTTT
NA TRBJ1-6 TRBV25-1 NA CASSETGRSGQNSPLHF TGTGCCAGCAGTGAAACCGGACGGAGCGGGCAAAATTCACCCCTCCACTTT
NA TRBJ2-7 TRBV2 TRBD1 CASSRQGFYEQYF TGTGCCAGCAGTAGACAGGGCTTCTACGAGCAGTACTTC
NA TRBJ1-1 TRBV7-9 TRBD1 CASSPRQGKNTEAFF TGTGCCAGCAGCCCGCGACAGGGGAAGAACACTGAAGCTTTCTTT
NA TRBJ2-3 TRBV5-6 NA CASSSSLRDRRDTQYF TGTGCCAGCAGCTCGTCGCTCCGGGACCGAAGAGATACGCAGTATTTT
NA TRBJ2-3 TRBV5-1 NA CASSLGTQTFTDTQYF TGCGCCAGCAGCTTAGGGACTCAAACCTTCACAGATACGCAGTATTTT
NA TRBJ2-7 TRBV7-2 NA CASSLQSSYEQYF TGTGCCAGCAGCTTACAGAGTTCCTACGAGCAGTACTTC
few TRBJ2-3 TRBV7-2 NA CASSLISPDTQYF TGTGCCAGCAGCTTAATCTCTCCAGATACGCAGTATTTT
NA TRBJ2-7 TRBV7-8 TRBD2 CASSLASGGSYEQYF TGTGCCAGCAGCTTAGCCAGCGGGGGCTCCTACGAGCAGTACTTC
NA TRBJ1-2 TRBV11-2 TRBD1 CASSLNQGQGWYGYTF TGTGCCAGCAGCTTAAACCAGGGACAGGGTTGGTATGGCTACACCTTC
NA TRBJ2-2 TRBV29-1 NA CSVGVEANTGELFF TGCAGCGTTGGGGTAGAGGCGAACACCGGGGAGCTGTTTTTT
NA TRBJ2-6 TRBV28 NA CASSFPQGLRVGANVLTF TGTGCCAGCAGTTTCCCCCAGGGTTTGAGAGTTGGGGCCAACGTCCTGACTTTC
NA TRBJ2-3 TRBV20-1 NA CSARYTDTQYF TGCAGTGCTAGGTACACAGATACGCAGTATTTT
once TRBJ2-3 TRBV15 NA CATSRGRGRAGTDTQYF TGTGCCACCAGCAGAGGGAGGGGGCGGGCCGGCACAGATACGCAGTATTTT
NA TRBJ2-6 TRBV10-3 TRBD1 CAISTGVGANVLTF TGTGCCATCAGTACAGGGGTAGGGGCCAACGTCCTGACTTTC
NA TRBJ1-4 TRBV9 NA CASSSPGGYEKLFF TGTGCCAGCAGCTCCCCGGGCGGGTATGAAAAACTGTTTTTT
NA TRBJ1-1 TRBV5-5 TRBD1 CASSLMGQGGTEAFF TGTGCCAGCAGCTTGATGGGACAGGGGGGCACTGAAGCTTTCTTT
NA TRBJ1-1 TRBV6-5 NA CASRRDTLNTEAFF TGTGCCAGCAGAAGGGACACCCTGAACACTGAAGCTTTCTTT
NA TRBJ1-5 TRBV6-6 NA CASSYSGQVNQPQHF TGTGCCAGCAGTTACTCGGGGCAGGTTAATCAGCCCCAGCATTTT
NA TRBJ1-1 TRBV5-1 NA CASSQQPGRKNTEAFF TGCGCCAGCAGCCAACAACCGGGACGGAAGAACACTGAAGCTTTCTTT
once TRBJ1-2 TRBV5-4 NA CASSLDGVQGVSYTF TGTGCCAGCAGCTTGGACGGGGTCCAGGGCGTGAGCTACACCTTC
NA TRBJ1-2 TRBV7-2 NA CASSSRPSGYTF TGTGCCAGCAGCTCTAGGCCCTCCGGCTACACCTTC
NA TRBJ1-2 TRBV7-9 TRBD1 CASSPDRENYGYTF TGTGCCAGCAGCCCAGACAGGGAAAACTATGGCTACACCTTC
NA TRBJ2-2 TRBV30 TRBD2 CAWSVRAGAGELFF TGTGCCTGGAGTGTTAGAGCGGGGGCCGGGGAGCTGTTTTTT
few TRBJ2-5 TRBV5-1 TRBD2 CASSSGGSETQYF TGCGCCAGCAGCTCGGGGGGGAGTGAGACCCAGTACTTC
NA TRBJ1-1 TRBV9 NA CASSVVNSRVNTEAFF TGTGCCAGCAGCGTTGTCAATTCGCGGGTGAACACTGAAGCTTTCTTT
NA TRBJ1-6 TRBV19 NA CASRTGPDISPLHF TGTGCCAGTAGGACTGGACCGGACATTTCACCCCTCCACTTT
few TRBJ1-2 TRBV14 NA CASSQRGTLGYTF TGTGCCAGCAGCCAAAGAGGAACTCTCGGTTACACCTTC
once TRBJ1-2 TRBV5-5 NA CASSPLGANYGYTF TGTGCCAGCAGCCCCCTGGGAGCCAACTATGGCTACACCTTC
NA TRBJ2-7 TRBV10-1 NA CASRKDEQYF TGCGCCAGCAGGAAGGACGAGCAGTACTTC
NA TRBJ2-3 TRBV5-5 NA CASILGPGGTDTQYF TGTGCCAGCATCCTGGGACCCGGAGGCACAGATACGCAGTATTTT
NA TRBJ2-1 TRBV7-2 NA CASSRGGAQSDEQFF TGTGCCAGCAGCCGAGGGGGTGCCCAGTCCGATGAGCAGTTCTTC
NA TRBJ2-7 TRBV7-8 NA CASSLESRGYEQYF TGTGCCAGCAGCTTAGAGAGCAGGGGATACGAGCAGTACTTC
once TRBJ1-4 TRBV7-2 TRBD1 CASSYRQGASEKLFF TGTGCCAGCAGCTACCGACAGGGGGCGTCCGAAAAACTGTTTTTT
NA TRBJ2-1 TRBV2 TRBD2 CASDNSGGGDEQFF TGTGCCAGCGATAATAGCGGGGGAGGCGACGAGCAGTTCTTC
once TRBJ1-1 TRBV5-1 TRBD1 CASSSVGGAGTEAFF TGCGCCAGCAGCTCTGTAGGGGGCGCGGGGACTGAAGCTTTCTTT
NA TRBJ1-5 TRBV27 TRBD1 CASSLLGTGGISNQPQHF TGTGCCAGCAGTTTATTAGGGACAGGGGGGATTAGCAATCAGCCCCAGCATTTT
NA TRBJ2-5 TRBV5-1 TRBD2 CASSRPGLAGGETQYF TGCGCCAGCAGCCGCCCGGGACTAGCGGGGGGGGAGACCCAGTACTTC
NA TRBJ2-1 TRBV5-1 NA CASSPETGHNKRFF TGCGCCAGCAGCCCGGAGACAGGTCACAATAAACGGTTCTTC
NA TRBJ1-2 TRBV4-1 TRBD1 CASSQVVIDRGYGYTF TGCGCCAGCAGCCAAGTTGTAATAGACAGGGGATATGGCTACACCTTC
NA TRBJ2-7 TRBV28 NA CASGEHSYEQYF TGTGCCAGCGGAGAACACAGTTACGAGCAGTACTTC
NA TRBJ2-3 TRBV11-3 NA CASSLGPLEGLTQYF TGTGCCAGCAGCTTAGGCCCTCTGGAGGGGCTCACGCAGTATTTT
few TRBJ2-2 TRBV2 NA CASSVLANTGELFF TGTGCCAGCAGTGTACTCGCGAACACCGGGGAGCTGTTTTTT
NA TRBJ2-2 TRBV19 NA CASSPHRNTGELFF TGTGCCAGTAGTCCCCATCGGAACACCGGGGAGCTGTTTTTT
once TRBJ1-1 TRBV14 NA CASGSQGITEAFF TGTGCCAGCGGCTCTCAGGGGATTACTGAAGCTTTCTTT
NA TRBJ2-3 TRBV6-5 NA CASSYSGPEAADTQYF TGTGCCAGCAGTTACTCGGGACCGGAGGCAGCAGATACGCAGTATTTT
NA TRBJ1-5 TRBV19 TRBD1 CASSIGDRVNQPQHF TGTGCCAGTAGTATAGGGGACAGGGTCAATCAGCCCCAGCATTTT
few TRBJ1-6 TRBV15 NA CATSREFVGSPLHF TGTGCCACCAGCAGAGAATTCGTGGGTTCACCCCTCCACTTT